A single sample is the source of the 25 T cell receptor beta chains below, sequenced in a study of blood T cell repertoires in COVID-19. The table came from immunoSEQ multiplex PCR; TCRdb's copy has only in-frame clones and leaves some out. The table shows about 230,000 clones, with 81% occurring only once. Sequences were obtained from peripheral blood. The receptors were gathered from a woman older than 75 with acute or convalescent COVID-19.

This sequence joins TRBV18 and TRBJ2-3; the D is unclear. This CDR3 is 15 amino acids long. Germline CDR1 is KGHSH and CDR2 is LQKENI. The ends were cut back, 3 bases at V and 0 bases at J, with 10 bases in the middle. The chain's CDR3 is CASSPSSESTDTQYF. DNA for the CDR3: TGTGCCAGCTCACCGTCAAGCGAGAGCACAGATACGCAGTATTTT.

This sequence joins TRBV28 and TRBJ1-2; the match to TRBD1 covers 7 bases. The germline V gene encodes CDR1 MDHEN and CDR2 SYDVKM. J gave up 4 bases and V 5 bases, and 7 bases lay outside the gene matches. There are 14 residues in the CDR3. CDR3 sequence: CASSGDSLGYGYTF. In DNA form, the CDR3 reads TGTGCCAGCAGTGGGGACAGTCTGGGCTATGGCTACACCTTC.

This chain joins TRBV7-2 and TRBJ1-1; 8 bases map to TRBD1. The V gene end was trimmed by 4 bases and the J gene end by 0 bases; junction bases not matched to a gene: 4. The CDR3 extends over 15 amino acids. The germline V gene has CDR1 SGHTA and CDR2 FQGNSA. The CDR3 bases are TGTGCCAGCAGCTCACCGGGACAGGTGAACACTGAAGCTTTCTTT. This encodes CASSSPGQVNTEAFF.

The J gene is TRBJ2-1, the V gene TRBV11-3; 12 positions match TRBD2. This CDR3 is 17 amino acids long. Germline trimming cut 5 bases from V and 4 bases from J; bases unmatched to any gene: 9. Germline V gene lookup returns CDR1 SGHNT and CDR2 YENEEA. CDR3 nucleotides: TGTGCCAGCAGCCTACGACTAGCGGGGGATTTATACAATGAGCAGTTCTTC. Translation: CASSLRLAGDLYNEQFF.

This rearrangement joins TRBV4-1 to TRBJ2-7; no definite D call. Between the trimmed V and J ends, which lost 2 bases and 3 bases, there was a span of 17 bases. Germline values: CDR1 MGHRA, CDR2 YSYEKL. The length of the CDR3 is 16 residues. CDR3 sequence (DNA): TGCGCCAGCAGCCAATCACTTACGGCGGATTACTACGAGCAGTACTTC. Translating it yields CASSQSLTADYYEQYF.

V is TRBV23-1 and J is TRBJ2-7; 9 bases line up with TRBD1. TRBV23-1 is an ORF, and what it does is uncertain. The CDR3 totals 14 residues. V shed 7 bases, J shed 3 bases, and the junction held 7 bases outside the gene matches. The CDR3, as DNA: TGCGCCAGCACCCGGGACAGGGACGTCTACGAGCAGTACTTC. It yields the protein CASTRDRDVYEQYF.

J is TRBJ1-1 and V is TRBV3-1 (or the pseudogene TRBV3-2); TRBD1 might be the D (6 bases). This CDR3 spans 14 amino acids. CDR1 and CDR2 from the germline V gene are LGHDT and YNNKEL (reference sequence). With 4 bases removed from V and 1 base from J, the gap between germline ends came to 10 bases. The CDR3 bases are TGTGCCAGCAGCCCGTGGGGGCGGAACACTGAAGCTTTCTTT. It encodes CASSPWGRNTEAFF.

This chain connects TRBV11-2 to TRBJ1-4; D perhaps matches TRBD1 (5 bases). CDR3 length equals 15 residues. Germline values: CDR1 SGHAT, CDR2 FQNNGV. Trimming shortened V by 0 bases and J by 7 bases, and 12 bases separated the two germline ends. The CDR3, as DNA: TGTGCCAGCAGCTTAGATTCAAGGGGCCGTGAAAAACTGTTTTTT. Its translation is CASSLDSRGREKLFF.

The J gene is TRBJ2-1, the V gene TRBV5-1; 8 bases line up with TRBD2. CDR3 length: 16 residues. The trim removed 7 bases at V and 6 bases at J, leaving 15 bases unmatched. Germline V gene data show CDR1 as SGHRS and CDR2 as YFSETQ. CDR3 nucleotide sequence: TGCGCCAGCCAAGCCGGGGGCGGGGGGTTTAGCAATGAGCAGTTCTTC. Residues: CASQAGGGGFSNEQFF.

This chain joins TRBV10-3 and TRBJ1-2; weak D call: TRBD1 (6 bases). The CDR3 length is 13 residues. The V gene lost 9 bases and the J gene lost 4 bases, with 15 bases spanning the gap. CDR1 is ENHRY and CDR2 is SYGVKD in the germline V gene. CDR3 sequence (DNA): TGTGCCATTAGGGGGGGAGAGGTCTATGGCTACACCTTC. Amino acid sequence: CAIRGGEVYGYTF.

The rearrangement joins TRBV19 to TRBJ2-7; D is ambiguous. Trimming took off 2 bases at V and 4 bases at J, with 15 bases between the two ends. This CDR3 is built from 15 residues. Germline loops: CDR1 LNHDA, CDR2 SQIVND (reference sequence). The CDR3 loop is CASSISGSDGYEQYF. The CDR3 region has the DNA TGTGCCAGTAGTATAAGTGGCAGCGATGGGTACGAGCAGTACTTC.

This chain joins TRBV6-7 and TRBJ2-5, with D maybe TRBD1 (6 bases). TRBV6-7 is flagged as an ORF with uncertain function. There are 17 residues in the CDR3. V lost 6 bases and J lost 5, with 25 bases in between. The CDR3 DNA sequence: TGTGCCAGCAGGGACAGATGGACAGCTAAGTACCTGGAGACCCAGTACTTC. It encodes CASRDRWTAKYLETQYF.

This clone was seen once. The V call is TRBV19, the J call TRBJ1-2; D unresolved. Germline values: CDR1 LNHDA, CDR2 SQIVND (reference sequence). V lost 4 bases and J lost 5, with 8 bases in between. The CDR3 consists of 12 residues. Here the CDR3 reads CASSTGDYGYTF. CDR3 coding DNA: TGTGCCAGTAGTACGGGAGATTATGGCTACACCTTC.

The V call is TRBV18, the J call TRBJ2-2; 7 positions match TRBD1. Germline V lookup: CDR1 KGHSH, CDR2 LQKENI. J lost 1 base, V lost 2 bases, and 4 bases had no gene match. The CDR3 runs 16 residues. CDR3 nucleotides: TGTGCCAGCTCACCATCTGCAGGGGGGAACACCGGGGAGCTGTTTTTT. The encoded protein is CASSPSAGGNTGELFF. The entire variable domain, with the rest obtained from reference TRBV18 and TRBJ2-2, is as follows: NAGVMQNPRHLVRRRGQEARLRCSPMKGHSHVYWYRQLPEEGLKFMVYLQKENIIDESGMPKERFSAEFPKEGPSILRIQQVVRGDSAAYFCASSPSAGGNTGELFFGEGSRLTVL.

This clone was counted only a few times. In DNA, the CDR3 is TGTGCCAGCTCATACCGGGGAGGGATCGACACCATATATTTT. This sequence encodes CASSYRGGIDTIYF. The chain links TRBV5-8 to TRBJ1-3; D is unclear. V lost 7 bases and J 8 bases, leaving 19 bases between the germline ends. CDR1 and CDR2 from the germline V gene are SGHTS and YDEGEE. The CDR3 is 14 residues long.

The chain's CDR3 is CASSLAGGSRTDTQYF. The CDR3 nucleotides are TGCGCCAGCAGCTTGGCCGGCGGTTCCCGCACAGATACGCAGTATTTT. This chain connects TRBV5-1 to TRBJ2-3; D not certain. Trimming removed 0 bases from V and 1 base from J, with 12 bases in between. This CDR3 is built from 16 residues. Germline V gene lookup returns CDR1 SGHRS and CDR2 YFSETQ.

The CDR3 DNA reads TGTGCCAGCAGCCAAGATCAGGGGGGACTAGCGCGCTACGAGCAGTACTTC. Encoded protein: CASSQDQGGLARYEQYF. The rearrangement joins TRBV3-1 (or the pseudogene TRBV3-2) to TRBJ2-7, with 10 bases matching TRBD2. Trimming removed 0 bases from V and 3 bases from J; junction bases left unmatched: 8. Germline loops: CDR1 LGHDT, CDR2 YNNKEL (reference sequence). CDR3 length: 17 amino acids.

V and J are TRBV19 and TRBJ2-1, with D uncertain. This CDR3 spans 11 amino acids. Looked up from germline, CDR1 is LNHDA and CDR2 is SQIVND (reference sequence). V dropped 9 bases and J dropped 4 bases, with 7 bases sitting between them. In DNA, the CDR3 is TGTGCCAGCCGCGATTACAATGAGCAGTTCTTC. It encodes CASRDYNEQFF.

The chain employs TRBV5-1 and TRBJ1-2, with a weak D call TRBD1 (6 bases). Deletions cut 0 bases from V and 6 bases from J, with 18 bases between. CDR3 size: 16 residues. Germline lookup yields CDR1 SGHRS and CDR2 YFSETQ. The CDR3 DNA reads as TGCGCCAGCAGCTTGGATTTCTACAGGGAAAAGAATGGCTACACCTTC. Translation: CASSLDFYREKNGYTF. Based on the CDR3 plus reference TRBV5-1 and TRBJ1-2, the full variable domain is KAGVTQTPRYLIKTRGQQVTLSCSPISGHRSVSWYQQTPGQGLQFLFEYFSETQRNKGNFPGRFSGRQFSNSRSEMNVSTLELGDSALYLCASSLDFYREKNGYTFGSGTRLTVV.

The chain has TRBV27 and TRBJ2-3; 10 positions agree with TRBD2. V shed 4 bases and J 4 bases; nucleotides not matched to a gene: 17. The CDR3 runs to 19 residues. CDR1 is MNHEY, CDR2 SMNVEV, per germline (reference sequence). The CDR3 sequence is CASSSRTSGYIRRADTQYF. The DNA of the CDR3 is TGTGCCAGCAGTTCGAGGACTAGCGGCTATATTAGGAGAGCAGATACGCAGTATTTT.

The CDR3 DNA reads as TGCGCCGCCGGGACACCGAACACCGGGGAGCTGTTTTTT. It specifies CAAGTPNTGELFF. The chain links TRBV5-1 to TRBJ2-2; D is possibly TRBD1 (6 bases). Germline V gene data show CDR1 as SGHRS and CDR2 as YFSETQ. The CDR3 contains 13 residues. Trimming stripped 10 bases from V and 0 bases from J, with 10 bases between. Full variable domain (remainder filled in from reference TRBV5-1 and TRBJ2-2): KAGVTQTPRYLIKTRGQQVTLSCSPISGHRSVSWYQQTPGQGLQFLFEYFSETQRNKGNFPGRFSGRQFSNSRSEMNVSTLELGDSALYLCAAGTPNTGELFFGEGSRLTVL.

The V call is TRBV28, the J call TRBJ2-7; 11 nucleotides agree with TRBD2. This CDR3 spans 14 amino acids. The ends lost 5 bases at V and 4 bases at J; junction bases unmatched: 4. CDR1 is MDHEN, CDR2 SYDVKM, per germline. CDR3 sequence reads: CASSPTSGSYEQYF. The CDR3 DNA sequence: TGTGCCAGCAGTCCAACTAGCGGGAGTTACGAGCAGTACTTC.

The rearrangement joins TRBV5-1 to TRBJ1-6, with 7 bases identical to TRBD1. The CDR3 has 14 residues. Trimming took 4 bases from V and 7 from J; bases not matched to a gene: 5. Germline assignment: CDR1 SGHRS and CDR2 YFSETQ. This CDR3 reads CASSDRVENSPLHF. CDR3 nucleotides: TGCGCCAGCAGCGACAGGGTCGAGAATTCACCCCTCCACTTT. Full variable domain (outside the CDR3, taken from reference TRBV5-1 and TRBJ1-6): KAGVTQTPRYLIKTRGQQVTLSCSPISGHRSVSWYQQTPGQGLQFLFEYFSETQRNKGNFPGRFSGRQFSNSRSEMNVSTLELGDSALYLCASSDRVENSPLHFGNGTRLTVT.

CDR3 loop: CASSPTHFPTGGANYGYTF. The CDR3, as DNA: TGTGCCAGCTCACCTACCCACTTTCCGACAGGGGGCGCTAACTATGGCTACACCTTC. V gene TRBV18 combines with J gene TRBJ1-2, with 10 bases identical to TRBD1. CDR3 length: 19 residues. V dropped 3 bases and J dropped 0; count of bases not matched to a gene: 13. Germline CDR1 and CDR2: KGHSH and LQKENI.

The chain has TRBV7-2 and TRBJ2-7; 8 bases fit TRBD1. The trim removed 5 bases at V and 2 bases at J, leaving 5 bases unmatched. This CDR3 is built from 14 residues. The germline V gene encodes CDR1 SGHTA and CDR2 FQGNSA. CDR3: CASSVQGATYEQYF. In DNA form, the CDR3 reads TGTGCCAGCAGCGTCCAGGGGGCTACCTACGAGCAGTACTTC.